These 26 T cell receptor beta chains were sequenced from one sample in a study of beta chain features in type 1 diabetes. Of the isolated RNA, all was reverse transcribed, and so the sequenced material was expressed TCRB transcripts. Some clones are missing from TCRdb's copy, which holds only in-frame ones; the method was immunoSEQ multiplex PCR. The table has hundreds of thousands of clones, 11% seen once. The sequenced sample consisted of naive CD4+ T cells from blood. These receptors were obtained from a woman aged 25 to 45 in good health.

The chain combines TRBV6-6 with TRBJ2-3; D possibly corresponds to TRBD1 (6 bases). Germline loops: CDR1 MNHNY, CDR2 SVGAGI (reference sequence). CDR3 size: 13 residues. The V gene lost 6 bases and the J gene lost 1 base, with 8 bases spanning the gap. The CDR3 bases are TGTGCCAGCAGACCAGGGGGCACAGATACGCAGTATTTT. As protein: CASRPGGTDTQYF.

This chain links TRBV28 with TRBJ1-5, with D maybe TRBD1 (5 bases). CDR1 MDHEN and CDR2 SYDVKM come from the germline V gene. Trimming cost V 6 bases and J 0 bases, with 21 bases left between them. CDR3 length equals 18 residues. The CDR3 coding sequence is TGTGCCAGCAGCTCACCGGACACCGCTTCCTATAGCAATCAGCCCCAGCATTTT. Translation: CASSSPDTASYSNQPQHF.

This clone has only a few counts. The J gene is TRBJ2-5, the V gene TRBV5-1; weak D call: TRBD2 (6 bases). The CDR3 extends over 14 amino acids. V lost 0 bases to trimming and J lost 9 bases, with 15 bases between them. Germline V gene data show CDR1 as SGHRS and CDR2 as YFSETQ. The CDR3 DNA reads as TGCGCCAGCAGCTTGGCTCCAGATGGAGGGGCCCAGTACTTC. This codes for CASSLAPDGGAQYF.

The CDR3 DNA sequence: TGCGCCAGCAGCTTCAGGGGGACTAGCGGGAGCAATGAGCAGTTCTTC. Its translation: CASSFRGTSGSNEQFF. This chain joins TRBV5-1 and TRBJ2-1; 14 nucleotides line up with TRBD2. Trimming cost V 2 bases and J 6 bases; bases outside gene matches: 4. The CDR3 runs to 16 residues. Looked up from germline, CDR1 is SGHRS and CDR2 is YFSETQ.

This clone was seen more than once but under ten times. CDR3 bases: TGTGCCAGCGGTGACAGGGGTGGCTACGAGCAGTACTTC. Translation gives CASGDRGGYEQYF. This rearrangement joins TRBV28 to TRBJ2-5; TRBD1 matches 8 bases. Matching the DNA end better, TRBJ2-7 makes the J call doubtful. The CDR3 is 13 residues long. Germline-derived CDR1 and CDR2 are MDHEN and SYDVKM.

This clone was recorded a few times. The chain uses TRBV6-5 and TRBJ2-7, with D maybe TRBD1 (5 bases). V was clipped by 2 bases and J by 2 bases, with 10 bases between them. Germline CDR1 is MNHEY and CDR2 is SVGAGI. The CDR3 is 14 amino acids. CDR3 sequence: CASSYGRGTYEQYF. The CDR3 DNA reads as TGTGCCAGCAGTTACGGAAGGGGAACCTACGAGCAGTACTTC.

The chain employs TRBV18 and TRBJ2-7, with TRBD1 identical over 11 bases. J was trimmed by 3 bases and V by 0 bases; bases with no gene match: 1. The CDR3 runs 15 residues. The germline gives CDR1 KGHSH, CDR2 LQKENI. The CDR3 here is CASSPPGQGDYEQYF. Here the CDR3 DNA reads TGTGCCAGCTCACCACCGGGACAGGGGGACTACGAGCAGTACTTC. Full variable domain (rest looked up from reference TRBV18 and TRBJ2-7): NAGVMQNPRHLVRRRGQEARLRCSPMKGHSHVYWYRQLPEEGLKFMVYLQKENIIDESGMPKERFSAEFPKEGPSILRIQQVVRGDSAAYFCASSPPGQGDYEQYFGPGTRLTVT.

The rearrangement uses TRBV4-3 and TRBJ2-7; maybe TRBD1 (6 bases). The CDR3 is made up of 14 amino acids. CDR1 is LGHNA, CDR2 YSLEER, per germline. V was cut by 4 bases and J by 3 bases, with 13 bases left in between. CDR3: CASSRSGQSYEQYF. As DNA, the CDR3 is TGCGCCAGCAGCCGAAGCGGACAGAGCTACGAGCAGTACTTC.

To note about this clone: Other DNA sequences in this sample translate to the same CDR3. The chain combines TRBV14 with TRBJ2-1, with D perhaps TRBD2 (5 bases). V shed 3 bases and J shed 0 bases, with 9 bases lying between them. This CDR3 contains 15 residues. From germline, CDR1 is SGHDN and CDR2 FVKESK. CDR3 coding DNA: TGTGCCAGCAGCCAGAGCGGTACCTCCTACAATGAGCAGTTCTTC. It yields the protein CASSQSGTSYNEQFF.

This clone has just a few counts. In DNA, the CDR3 is TGTGTGCTACGGGAATACAATGAGCAGTTCTTC. Translation: CVLREYNEQFF. This chain connects TRBV6-5 to TRBJ2-1; maybe TRBD2 (5 bases). Germline CDR1 and CDR2: MNHEY and SVGAGI. This CDR3 spans 11 amino acids.

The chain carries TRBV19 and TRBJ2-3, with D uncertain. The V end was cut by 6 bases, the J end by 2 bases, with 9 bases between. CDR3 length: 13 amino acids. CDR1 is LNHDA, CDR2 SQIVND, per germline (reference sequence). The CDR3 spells CASRPTSTDTQYF. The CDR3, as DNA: TGTGCCAGTAGGCCGACTTCCACAGATACGCAGTATTTT.

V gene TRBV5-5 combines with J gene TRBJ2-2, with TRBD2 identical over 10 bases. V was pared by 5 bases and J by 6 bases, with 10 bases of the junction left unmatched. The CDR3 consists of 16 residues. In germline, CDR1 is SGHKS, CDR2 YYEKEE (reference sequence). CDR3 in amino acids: CASRRPSGRAAGELFF. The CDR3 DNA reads TGTGCCAGCAGGCGACCTAGCGGGAGAGCGGCCGGGGAGCTGTTTTTT.

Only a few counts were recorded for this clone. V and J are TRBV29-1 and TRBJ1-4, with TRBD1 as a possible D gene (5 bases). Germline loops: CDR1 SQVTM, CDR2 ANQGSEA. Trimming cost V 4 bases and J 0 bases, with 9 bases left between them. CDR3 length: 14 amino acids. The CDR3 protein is CSVGSGPTNEKLFF. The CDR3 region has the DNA TGCAGCGTTGGGTCAGGGCCAACTAATGAAAAACTGTTTTTT.

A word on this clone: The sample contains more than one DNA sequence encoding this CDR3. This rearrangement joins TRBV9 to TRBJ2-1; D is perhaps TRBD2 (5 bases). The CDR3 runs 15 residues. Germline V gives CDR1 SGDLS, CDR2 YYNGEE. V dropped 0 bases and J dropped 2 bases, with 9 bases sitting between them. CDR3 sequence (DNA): TGTGCCAGCAGCGTAGATGCGGGCACCTACAATGAGCAGTTCTTC. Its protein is CASSVDAGTYNEQFF.

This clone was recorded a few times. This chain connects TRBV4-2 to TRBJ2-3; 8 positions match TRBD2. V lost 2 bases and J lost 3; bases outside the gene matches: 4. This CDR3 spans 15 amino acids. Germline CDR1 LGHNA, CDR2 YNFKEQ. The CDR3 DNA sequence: TGTGCCAGCAGCCAAACGGGAGGGCCAACAGATACGCAGTATTTT. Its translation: CASSQTGGPTDTQYF.

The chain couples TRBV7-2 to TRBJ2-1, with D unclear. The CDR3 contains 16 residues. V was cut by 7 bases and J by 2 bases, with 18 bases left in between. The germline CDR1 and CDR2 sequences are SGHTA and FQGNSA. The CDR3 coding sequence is TGTGCCAGCACGCGGTTGGCGGATACCACCTACAATGAGCAGTTCTTC. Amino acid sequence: CASTRLADTTYNEQFF.

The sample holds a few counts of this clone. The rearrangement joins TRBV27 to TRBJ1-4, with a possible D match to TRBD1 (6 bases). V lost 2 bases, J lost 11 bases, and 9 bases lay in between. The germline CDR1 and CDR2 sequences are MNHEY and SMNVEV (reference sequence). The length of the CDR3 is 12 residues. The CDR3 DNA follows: TGTGCCAGCAGTTTAACAGGGATGAAACTGTTTTTT. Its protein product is CASSLTGMKLFF.

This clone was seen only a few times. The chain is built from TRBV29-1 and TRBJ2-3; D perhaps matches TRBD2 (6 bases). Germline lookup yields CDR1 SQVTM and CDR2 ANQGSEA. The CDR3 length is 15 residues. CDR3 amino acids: CSLKGGPGRTDTQYF. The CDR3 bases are TGCAGTCTTAAAGGCGGGCCAGGGAGGACAGATACGCAGTATTTT.

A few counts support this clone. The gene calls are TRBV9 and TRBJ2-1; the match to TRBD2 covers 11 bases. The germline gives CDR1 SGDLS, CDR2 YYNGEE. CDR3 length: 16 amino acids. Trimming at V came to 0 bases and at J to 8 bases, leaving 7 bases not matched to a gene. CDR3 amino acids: CASSVAWTSGLDEQFF. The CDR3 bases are TGTGCCAGCAGCGTAGCCTGGACTAGCGGGTTGGATGAGCAGTTCTTC. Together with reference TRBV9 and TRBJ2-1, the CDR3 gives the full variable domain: DSGVTQTPKHLITATGQRVTLRCSPRSGDLSVYWYQQSLDQGLQFLIQYYNGEERAKGNILERFSAQQFPDLHSELNLSSLELGDSALYFCASSVAWTSGLDEQFFGPGTRLTVL.

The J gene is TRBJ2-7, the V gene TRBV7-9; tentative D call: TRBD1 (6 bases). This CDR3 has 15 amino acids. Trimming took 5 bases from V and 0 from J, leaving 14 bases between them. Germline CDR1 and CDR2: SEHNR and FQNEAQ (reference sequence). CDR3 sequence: CASSLRQDFSYEQYF. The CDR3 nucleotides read TGTGCCAGCAGCCTACGACAGGATTTCTCCTACGAGCAGTACTTC.

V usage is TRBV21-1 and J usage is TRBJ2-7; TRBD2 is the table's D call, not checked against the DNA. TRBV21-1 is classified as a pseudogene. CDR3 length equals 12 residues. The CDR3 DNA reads TGTGCCAGCAGAGCCGTGAGCTACGAGCAGTACTTC. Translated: CASRAVSYEQYF.

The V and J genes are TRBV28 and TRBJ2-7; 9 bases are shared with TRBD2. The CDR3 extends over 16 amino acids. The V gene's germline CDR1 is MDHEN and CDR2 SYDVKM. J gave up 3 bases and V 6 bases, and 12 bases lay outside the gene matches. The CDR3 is CASRDPIAGANYEQYF. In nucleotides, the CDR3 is TGTGCCAGCAGAGACCCCATAGCGGGAGCTAACTACGAGCAGTACTTC.

The CDR3 DNA reads TGTGCCAGCAGTTTAGCGGCTAGCGGGACCTACGAGCAGTACTTC. Translation gives CASSLAASGTYEQYF. The chain has TRBV28 and TRBJ2-7, with 9 bases aligning to TRBD2. The CDR3 is 15 amino acids. After removal of 2 bases from V and 2 bases from J, the junction contained 4 bases not matched to a gene. CDR1 MDHEN and CDR2 SYDVKM come from the germline V gene.

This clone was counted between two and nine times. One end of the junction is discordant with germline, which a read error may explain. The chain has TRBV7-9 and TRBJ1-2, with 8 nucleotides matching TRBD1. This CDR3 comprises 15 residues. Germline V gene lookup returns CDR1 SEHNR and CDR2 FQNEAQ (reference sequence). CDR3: CASSLAQGAPNGYTF. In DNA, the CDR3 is TGTGCCAGCAGCCTAGCCCAGGGGGCGCCGAATGGCTACACCTTC. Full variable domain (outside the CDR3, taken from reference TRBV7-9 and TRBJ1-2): DTGVSQNPRHKITKRGQNVTFRCDPISEHNRLYWYRQTLGQGPEFLTYFQNEAQLEKSRLLSDRFSAERPKGSFSTLEIQRTEQGDSAMYLCASSLAQGAPNGYTFGSGTRLTVV.

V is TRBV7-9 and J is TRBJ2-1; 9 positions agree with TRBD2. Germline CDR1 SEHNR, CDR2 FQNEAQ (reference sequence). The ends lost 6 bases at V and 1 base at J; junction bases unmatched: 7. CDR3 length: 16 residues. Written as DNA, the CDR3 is TGTGCCAGCAGTTCCGGACTAGCGTCTTCCTACAATGAGCAGTTCTTC. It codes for CASSSGLASSYNEQFF.

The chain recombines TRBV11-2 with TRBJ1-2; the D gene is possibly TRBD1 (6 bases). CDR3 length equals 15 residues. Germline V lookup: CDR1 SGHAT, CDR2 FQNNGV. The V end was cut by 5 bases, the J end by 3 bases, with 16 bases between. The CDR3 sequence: CASSAGQFTDYGYTF. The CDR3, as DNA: TGTGCCAGCAGCGCAGGACAGTTCACGGACTATGGCTACACCTTC.